The 9 T cell receptor beta chains below all came from one sample that was sequenced in a study of glioma-infiltrating T cells. TCR alpha and beta CDR3 regions were amplified from RNA using iRepertoire nested multiplex PCR. TCRdb ran MiXCR on the multiplex PCR reads and lists one entry per CDR3 protein. This table holds about 110,000 distinct CDR3 sequences, under 30% found once. Material for sequencing was glioma tissue, nonneoplastic brain tissue, or PBMCs (not recorded which). These TCRs come from a human donor with low-grade glioma or glioblastoma, undergoing nonglioma brain surgery, or in good health (not recorded which).

This clonotype has at least ten counts. This chain connects TRBV2 to TRBJ1-2, with D possibly being TRBD1 (6 bases). Germline CDR1 SNHLY, CDR2 FYNNEI. Trimming took off 2 bases at V and 8 bases at J, with 15 bases between the two ends. CDR3 size: 14 residues. Here the CDR3 reads CASSETGRGGGYTF. The CDR3 DNA reads as TGTGCCAGCAGTGAAACAGGGAGGGGAGGCGGCTACACCTTC.

At least ten counts were recorded for this clonotype. In nucleotides, the CDR3 is TGCAGTGCTAGTGGGCACAGCTCCTACAATGAGCAGTTCTTC. Residues: CSASGHSSYNEQFF. The chain has TRBV20-1 and TRBJ2-1; D remains unclear. V was clipped by 3 bases and J by 0 bases, with 9 bases between them. The CDR3 runs 14 residues. The germline V gene has CDR1 DFQATT and CDR2 SNEGSKA (reference sequence).

This clonotype was detected many times. The J gene is TRBJ2-5, the V gene TRBV7-8; no firm D call. The CDR3 contains 10 residues. The V end was cut by 1 base, the J end by 6 bases, with 0 bases between. Per the germline V gene, CDR1 is SGHVS and CDR2 is FQNEAQ. As DNA, the CDR3 is TGTGCCAGCAGCTTAGAGACCCAGTACTTC. Amino acid sequence: CASSLETQYF.

This clonotype was counted many times. CDR3 coding DNA: TGTGCCAGCAGCCAAGGGACGGACTATTTTCAAGAGACCCAGTACTTC. Translated: CASSQGTDYFQETQYF. The chain combines TRBV14 with TRBJ2-5; D is perhaps TRBD2 (6 bases). This CDR3 has 16 amino acids. Trimming removed 1 base from V and 2 bases from J, with 14 bases in between. CDR1 and CDR2 (germline): SGHDN, FVKESK.

At least ten counts were recorded for this clonotype. The chain carries TRBV15 and TRBJ1-1, with 9 bases identical to TRBD1. Germline trimming cut 9 bases from V and 5 bases from J; bases unmatched to any gene: 7. Germline CDR1 is LNHNV and CDR2 is YYDKDF (reference sequence). The CDR3 sequence is 13 residues long. In nucleotides, the CDR3 is TGTGCCACTACAGGGGGCTGGATGACTGAAGCTTTCTTT. Protein product: CATTGGWMTEAFF. Using reference TRBV15 and TRBJ1-1 for the parts outside the CDR3, the full variable domain is DAMVIQNPRYQVTQFGKPVTLSCSQTLNHNVMYWYQQKSSQAPKLLFHYYDKDFNNEADTPDNFQSRRPNTSFCFLDIRSPGLGDTAMYLCATTGGWMTEAFFGQGTRLTVV.

The chain employs TRBV14 and TRBJ2-1; 7 positions match TRBD2. Germline trimming cut 3 bases from V and 10 bases from J; bases unmatched to any gene: 18. CDR3 length: 17 amino acids. CDR1 is SGHDN, CDR2 FVKESK, per germline. In DNA, the CDR3 is TGTGCCAGCAGCCAGAACACCGGCGGGAGACGCTCCTACGAGCAGTTCTTC. This translates into CASSQNTGGRRSYEQFF.

This chain joins TRBV6-1 and TRBJ1-1; D call uncertain. The CDR3 consists of 13 residues. The germline V gene has CDR1 MNHNS and CDR2 SASEGT. The V end was cut by 5 bases, the J end by 1 base, with 8 bases between. CDR3 coding DNA: TGTGCCAGCAGTCCGCCGCCGAACACTGAAGCTTTCTTT. Translation: CASSPPPNTEAFF.

As regards this clonotype: A single base separates this from a much larger clone, so it may be a read error. The chain couples TRBV18 to TRBJ2-1, with D uncertain. Per germline, CDR1 KGHSH and CDR2 LQKENI. Trimming took 2 bases from V and 2 from J, leaving 16 bases between them. CDR3 length: 17 residues. The CDR3 DNA reads as TGTGCCAGCTCACCAATAGGAAGAACTACCACCTACAATGAGCAGTTCTTC. Translation gives CASSPIGRTTTYNEQFF.

Ten or more counts support this clonotype. The gene calls are TRBV7-3 and TRBJ2-7; no clear D. Germline CDR1 reads SGHTA; CDR2 reads FQGTGA. The CDR3 has 15 amino acids. Trimming cost V 5 bases and J 5 bases, with 19 bases left between them. CDR3 region: CASSRIRGARDEQYF. As DNA, the CDR3 is TGTGCCAGCAGCCGAATCCGAGGAGCTAGGGACGAGCAGTACTTC. Variable domain in full (rest from reference TRBV7-3 and TRBJ2-7): GAGVSQTPSNKVTEKGKYVELRCDPISGHTALYWYRQSLGQGPEFLIYFQGTGAADDSGLPNDRFFAVRPEGSVSTLKIQRTERGDSAVYLCASSRIRGARDEQYFGPGTRLTVT.